This is a list of T cell receptor beta chains from one sample in a study of CD8 T cells in ankylosing spondylitis. Each CDR3 protein is one row after TCRdb ran MiXCR on the 5' RACE reads. The data contain around 770,000 distinct CDR3 sequences, about 12% of them singletons. Material: blood, either unsorted or a sorted T cell fraction (not recorded which). The origin of the receptors is a male donor with ankylosing spondylitis. CDR3s leave out the opening cysteine and the closing phenylalanine or tryptophan.

CDR3 protein | J gene | V gene
AISEGGHSSYEQY | TRBJ2-7 | TRBV10-3
ASSPTPYQNTEAF | TRBJ1-1 | TRBV18
ASSLRSRANTEAF | TRBJ1-1 | TRBV12-3/TRBV12-4
SAMGQEHTEAF | TRBJ1-1 | TRBV29-1
ASSLALWGDEQY | TRBJ2-7 | TRBV7-2
ASSLSWARRDYGYT | TRBJ1-2 | TRBV28
ASSIGPRGTEAF | TRBJ1-1 | TRBV7-3
ASSLGLAGGGGQF | TRBJ2-1 | TRBV6-2/TRBV6-3
ASSLFQPYEQY | TRBJ2-7 | TRBV5-5
ASSYFAGETQY | TRBJ2-5 | TRBV6-5
ASSLGGSADYTNEKLF | TRBJ1-4 | TRBV5-1
SAQTGLNEKLF | TRBJ1-4 | TRBV20-1
ASAGRGPSEAF | TRBJ1-1 | TRBV5-5
ASSRDRGFTEAF | TRBJ1-1 | TRBV5-1
ASSLTGLAAPDTQY | TRBJ2-3 | TRBV5-6
ASSLALGGGRTYNEQF | TRBJ2-1 | TRBV7-2
ASSLARVNTGELF | TRBJ2-2 | TRBV7-6
SARDGGTSSHEQY | TRBJ2-7 | TRBV20-1
SARAGQIYGYT | TRBJ1-2 | TRBV20-1
ASSRSGGQGAREQY | TRBJ2-7 | TRBV3-1
ASSYTYRESEQF | TRBJ2-1 | TRBV6-5
ASSKGTTYEQY | TRBJ2-7 | TRBV6-1
SVEAGTGEETQY | TRBJ2-5 | TRBV29-1
SARVISGYEQY | TRBJ2-7 | TRBV20-1
ASSLGRIFTGELF | TRBJ2-2 | TRBV7-2
SALPYRASGNTIY | TRBJ1-3 | TRBV20-1
ASSYGIGQNYGYT | TRBJ1-2 | TRBV6-5
ASSRSQGAITEAF | TRBJ1-1 | TRBV5-1
ASSLRGGILAKNIQY | TRBJ2-4 | TRBV5-1
ASNLMKGSDTQY | TRBJ2-3 | TRBV6-2/TRBV6-3
AVGRSSYNEQF | TRBJ2-1 | TRBV27
ASSIRDRLGPS | TRBJ1-1 | TRBV18
SAPKGQGYNSPLH | TRBJ1-6 | TRBV20-1
ASSVQSEPGPEGYT | TRBJ1-2 | TRBV9
ASSLRGDSNQPQH | TRBJ1-5 | TRBV9
SVLPGQGPNEQF | TRBJ2-1 | TRBV29-1
SARDQRTGGGGELF | TRBJ2-2 | TRBV20-1
ASSLERAGTQY | TRBJ2-5 | TRBV7-2
ASSVGGSDTQY | TRBJ2-3 | TRBV9
ASSHLAGGINEQF | TRBJ2-1 | TRBV6-1
ASSRRATTYQETQY | TRBJ2-5 | TRBV5-1
SASMRAGYNEQF | TRBJ2-1 | TRBV20-1
PSSHLTPGGSSTDTQY | TRBJ2-3 | TRBV4-3
ASRDTFYEQY | TRBJ2-7 | TRBV6-2/TRBV6-3
AIQGWTGYEQY | TRBJ2-7 | TRBV28
ASTRSSGGFNYGYT | TRBJ1-2 | TRBV6-2/TRBV6-3
ASSSPTRGGLEQY | TRBJ2-7 | TRBV28
SAPNNTGELF | TRBJ2-2 | TRBV20-1
ASSIRITDTQY | TRBJ2-3 | TRBV19
ATRRVRDQPQH | TRBJ1-5 | TRBV15
ASSPWVNTEAF | TRBJ1-1 | TRBV12-3/TRBV12-4
ASSERDSHEQY | TRBJ2-7 | TRBV10-1
SVDIPATSETQY | TRBJ2-5 | TRBV29-1
ASSSDRLTLNEQF | TRBJ2-1 | TRBV5-1
SATPGAVVYGYT | TRBJ1-2 | TRBV20-1
SARSPGAGEAF | TRBJ1-1 | TRBV20-1
ASTRGEINYGYT | TRBJ1-2 | TRBV27
ASSLRTGDEPQH | TRBJ1-5 | TRBV12-3/TRBV12-4
ASSTQRLNTDTQY | TRBJ2-3 | TRBV7-2
ASSPPGGAGVGTEAF | TRBJ1-1 | TRBV18